One and the same sample provided the 9 T cell receptor beta chains below, sequenced in a study of shared clonotypes between healthy human individuals. CD8 cells classed as naive were CD45RO-negative and positively selected for CCR7, excluding terminally differentiated effector memory CD45RA+ cells. Sequencing used immunoSEQ multiplex PCR; TCRdb keeps in-frame clones, though not all of them. Seen here are roughly 2 million clones, about 95% observed once, and the top ten hold 0.9% to 1.3%. The sequenced sample consisted of naive CD8+ T cells sorted from blood. All receptors derive from a man between 18 and 35 years old in good health.

The rearrangement uses TRBV30 and TRBJ1-5, with TRBD1 matching 9 bases. J lost 4 bases, V lost 3 bases, and 4 bases had no gene match. Germline V gene lookup returns CDR1 GTSNPN and CDR2 SVGIG (reference sequence). There are 14 residues in the CDR3. The CDR3 here is CAWSETGGNQPQHF. The CDR3 coding sequence is TGTGCCTGGAGCGAGACAGGGGGAAATCAGCCCCAGCATTTT.

The chain uses TRBV4-1 and TRBJ1-1; D unresolved. CDR3 length equals 13 residues. Germline V lookup: CDR1 MGHRA, CDR2 YSYEKL. The germline V and J ends were trimmed by 4 bases and 1 base, with 7 bases remaining between them. The CDR3 loop is CASSPTQNTEAFF. The CDR3 nucleotides are TGCGCCAGCAGCCCAACACAGAACACTGAAGCTTTCTTT.

J is TRBJ2-7 and V is TRBV19; D gene ambiguous. The CDR3 has 13 amino acids. Germline V gene lookup returns CDR1 LNHDA and CDR2 SQIVND (reference sequence). Trimming cost V 8 bases and J 5 bases, with 16 bases left between them. CDR3 nucleotide sequence: TGTGCCAGTCGTTCCGGAATCCTAGACGAGCAGTACTTC. Its translation is CASRSGILDEQYF.

A word on this clone: The sample holds other DNA sequences that translate to the same CDR3. The chain links TRBV13 to TRBJ2-6; no firm D call. Germline loops: CDR1 PRHDT, CDR2 FYEKMQ (reference sequence). The CDR3 has 15 amino acids. V dropped 0 bases and J dropped 1 base, with 4 bases sitting between them. The chain's CDR3 is CASSLGGSGANVLTF. The CDR3, as DNA: TGTGCCAGCAGCTTAGGGGGGTCTGGGGCCAACGTCCTGACTTTC.

The chain is built from TRBV6-1 and TRBJ2-2; TRBD2 aligns across 10 bases. Germline assignment: CDR1 MNHNS and CDR2 SASEGT. V lost 7 bases, J lost 6 bases, and 5 bases stayed unmatched. The CDR3 is 14 amino acids. CDR3 DNA: TGTGCCAGCATAAAGCGGGAGGGCCCCGGGGAGCTGTTTTTT. Translated, it gives CASIKREGPGELFF.

The CDR3 is CASSSGGTIQHF. Written as DNA, the CDR3 is TGTGCCAGCAGCTCCGGAGGGACAATCCAGCATTTT. V and J are TRBV6-5 and TRBJ1-5, with D maybe TRBD1 (6 bases). Trimming pared 6 bases from V and 12 bases from J, leaving 15 bases between. The length of the CDR3 is 12 residues. The germline V gene encodes CDR1 MNHEY and CDR2 SVGAGI.

The chain's CDR3 is CAISESSSGTYEQYF. In nucleotides, the CDR3 is TGTGCCATCAGTGAGTCGTCTAGCGGCACCTACGAGCAGTACTTC. The V gene is TRBV10-3, the J gene TRBJ2-7; 7 bases map to TRBD2. V trimming: 0 bases; J trimming: 2 bases; junction bases outside the gene matches: 4. The CDR3 consists of 15 residues. The germline V gene encodes CDR1 ENHRY and CDR2 SYGVKD.

The gene calls are TRBV27 and TRBJ2-7; the D is unclear. The CDR3 length is 13 residues. V was pared by 6 bases and J by 1 base, with 10 bases between. CDR1 and CDR2 from the germline V gene are MNHEY and SMNVEV (reference sequence). For the CDR3, the DNA is TGTGCCAGCAGCGTCCTTGATTCCTACGAGCAGTACTTC. Its translation: CASSVLDSYEQYF.

The chain has TRBV5-6 and TRBJ2-7; 10 bases map to TRBD1. This CDR3 has 16 amino acids. The V and J ends lost 2 bases and 4 bases, in that order; junction bases with no gene match: 9. Germline-derived CDR1 and CDR2 are SGHDT and YYEEEE. The CDR3 protein is CASSFWTGGGRYEQYF. The CDR3 DNA follows: TGTGCCAGCAGCTTCTGGACAGGGGGTGGGAGGTACGAGCAGTACTTC.